These 22 T cell receptor beta chains came from one sample sequenced in a study of CD8+ T cells in alopecia areata (dated by TCRdb to 2017 to 2018). Libraries were constructed by the immunoSEQ multiplex PCR assay. For TCR sequencing, RNA was extracted from every sample and reverse transcribed into cDNA to serve as template. The immuneACCESS repertoire file appears here via TCRdb, limited to in-frame rearrangements. These files lack a portion of the clones; in checked studies, under half of the deficit traces to unresolved V genes, and the cause of the others is not known. The sample profile shows some 170,000 clones; 59% of them were found once. The top ten clonotypes cover approximately 15% of the sample. The time point label, read with the paper, signifies: baseline before oral tofacitinib. The sequencing here drew on CD4+ T cells sorted from blood, taken at week 0. The receptors shown here come from a human donor with alopecia areata.

V usage is TRBV5-6 and J usage is TRBJ2-7; 7 nucleotides match TRBD1. Germline trimming cut 4 bases from V and 3 bases from J; bases unmatched to any gene: 7. From germline, CDR1 is SGHDT and CDR2 YYEEEE. The CDR3 totals 14 residues. The CDR3 region is CASSQGQTFYEQYF. The CDR3 coding sequence is TGTGCCAGCAGCCAGGGACAGACTTTCTACGAGCAGTACTTC.

The chain carries TRBV2 and TRBJ2-1, with D maybe TRBD1 (6 bases). Germline CDR1 reads SNHLY; CDR2 reads FYNNEI. The CDR3 has 12 amino acids. V was trimmed by 3 bases and J by 13 bases, leaving 13 bases between them. This CDR3 reads CASSDDRNPQFF. The DNA for the CDR3 is TGTGCCAGCAGTGACGACAGGAATCCCCAGTTCTTC.

The chain joins TRBV2 to TRBJ1-5; D gene uncertain. CDR1 is SNHLY and CDR2 is FYNNEI in the germline V gene. Trimming stripped 7 bases from V and 9 bases from J, with 19 bases between. This CDR3 is built from 14 residues. The CDR3 DNA sequence: TGTGCCAGCAAGAGGAGGGAAACCTATGGGCCCCAGCATTTT. It yields the protein CASKRRETYGPQHF.

This clone was detected a few times. This sequence joins TRBV11-2 and TRBJ2-5; D not resolved. The CDR3 covers 14 residues. Germline V gene sequence: CDR1 SGHAT, CDR2 FQNNGV. V was shortened by 5 bases and J by 5 bases, with 15 bases between the two germline ends. The CDR3, as DNA: TGTGCCAGCAGCCCATCCAGGTTAGGGGAGACCCAGTACTTC. This encodes CASSPSRLGETQYF.

This clone appeared a few times. The J gene is TRBJ1-1, the V gene TRBV5-6; possibly TRBD1 for D (6 bases). The CDR3 spans 12 residues. CDR1 and CDR2 (germline): SGHDT, YYEEEE. V was pared by 7 bases and J by 7 bases, with 14 bases between. The CDR3 sequence: CASSSDRYEAFF. The CDR3 DNA reads as TGTGCCAGCTCCTCCGACAGGTATGAAGCTTTCTTT.

The rearrangement uses TRBV5-6 and TRBJ1-2; tentatively, D is TRBD1 (6 bases). The CDR3 contains 16 residues. Germline loops: CDR1 SGHDT, CDR2 YYEEEE. V was pared by 0 bases and J by 0 bases, with 12 bases between. Here the CDR3 DNA reads TGTGCCAGCAGCTTGGGACAGGACCGCCCTAACTATGGCTACACCTTC. It yields the protein CASSLGQDRPNYGYTF.

In DNA, the CDR3 is TGCGCCAGCTCCAAGACAGGCCCAATGAACACTGAAGCTTTCTTT. It specifies CASSKTGPMNTEAFF. This sequence joins TRBV4-1 and TRBJ1-1; the D gene is possibly TRBD1 (6 bases). V shed 8 bases and J shed 0 bases, with 16 bases lying between them. CDR1 and CDR2 from the germline V gene are MGHRA and YSYEKL. This CDR3 has 15 residues.

This clone has a handful of counts. The chain uses TRBV10-3 and TRBJ1-1, with a possible D match to TRBD1 (6 bases). The CDR3 contains 15 residues. V shed 7 bases and J shed 1 base, with 16 bases lying between them. Per germline, CDR1 ENHRY and CDR2 SYGVKD. The CDR3 sequence is CAITKNKGQNTEAFF. The CDR3 region has the DNA TGTGCCATCACCAAGAATAAGGGACAGAACACTGAAGCTTTCTTT.

The rearrangement joins TRBV19 to TRBJ1-1; D is ambiguous. Germline values: CDR1 LNHDA, CDR2 SQIVND (reference sequence). The V and J ends lost 6 bases and 2 bases respectively, with 13 bases between them. The CDR3 covers 14 residues. CDR3 sequence (DNA): TGTGCCAGTAGCCGAGACGGAAGAAACACTGAAGCTTTCTTT. This encodes CASSRDGRNTEAFF.

This clone was counted a few times. The V and J genes are TRBV19 and TRBJ1-5; D gene uncertain. This CDR3 region has 12 residues. The germline gives CDR1 LNHDA, CDR2 SQIVND (reference sequence). V lost 8 bases to trimming and J lost 7 bases, with 12 bases between them. CDR3 protein: CASGLLGQPQHF. CDR3 in DNA: TGTGCCAGTGGCCTCCTGGGGCAGCCCCAGCATTTT.

This chain links TRBV28 with TRBJ2-2, with no clear D. Germline CDR1 MDHEN, CDR2 SYDVKM. Trimming shortened V by 3 bases and J by 5 bases, and 4 bases separated the two germline ends. This CDR3 contains 12 residues. The CDR3 sequence: CASSLVTGELFF. In DNA form, the CDR3 reads TGTGCCAGCAGTTTGGTAACCGGGGAGCTGTTTTTT.

The table lists this clone with many counts. V and J are TRBV30 and TRBJ2-3; no clear D. The CDR3 spans 15 residues. The V gene lost 0 bases and the J gene lost 4 bases, with 14 bases spanning the gap. Germline loops: CDR1 GTSNPN, CDR2 SVGIG (reference sequence). CDR3 in amino acids: CAWSVGLNRADTQYF. The CDR3 DNA follows: TGTGCCTGGAGTGTAGGCTTGAACCGCGCAGATACGCAGTATTTT. Using reference TRBV30 and TRBJ2-3 for the parts outside the CDR3, the full variable domain is SQTIHQWPATLVQPVGSPLSLECTVEGTSNPNLYWYRQAAGRGLQLLFYSVGIGQISSEVPQNLSASRPQDRQFILSSKKLLLSDSGFYLCAWSVGLNRADTQYFGPGTRLTVL.

As regards this clone: At one boundary the junction diverges from the germline segment, which might be a read error. This sequence joins TRBV29-1 and TRBJ2-1, with a tentative D call TRBD1 (5 bases). Germline CDR1 is SQVTM and CDR2 is ANQGSEA. The CDR3 loop spans 12 amino acids. Written as DNA, the CDR3 is TGCAGCGTAGAAGGACAAATAAGATTGAGGTTCTTC. This encodes CSVEGQIRLRFF.

The chain employs TRBV2 and TRBJ2-3; no clear D. Trimming pared 6 bases from V and 3 bases from J, leaving 16 bases between. This CDR3 spans 15 amino acids. Germline CDR1 is SNHLY and CDR2 is FYNNEI. The CDR3 is CASSPGVWGTDTQYF. CDR3 DNA: TGTGCCAGCAGCCCTGGAGTCTGGGGTACAGATACGCAGTATTTT.

The J gene is TRBJ2-5, the V gene TRBV10-3, with 8 bases that match TRBD2. The CDR3 has 14 amino acids. After removal of 6 bases from V and 4 bases from J, the junction contained 7 bases not matched to a gene. Germline loops: CDR1 ENHRY, CDR2 SYGVKD. CDR3 amino acids: CAISLSGGGETQYF. In DNA, the CDR3 is TGTGCCATCAGCCTGAGCGGGGGAGGAGAGACCCAGTACTTC.

The sample holds many counts of this clone. The rearrangement joins TRBV19 to TRBJ2-3, with D perhaps TRBD2 (5 bases). Germline V lookup: CDR1 LNHDA, CDR2 SQIVND (reference sequence). The V end was cut by 5 bases, the J end by 0 bases, with 15 bases between. The CDR3 contains 16 residues. CDR3 DNA sequence: TGTGCCAGTAGTCCCTTCGGACTCGCTAGCACAGATACGCAGTATTTT. It yields the protein CASSPFGLASTDTQYF.

This clone showed up just a few times. The same CDR3 can be traced to other DNA sequences in this sample. The chain links TRBV6-5 to TRBJ2-3; D is unresolved. Germline assignment: CDR1 MNHEY and CDR2 SVGAGI. Trimming took 6 bases from V and 2 from J, leaving 3 bases between them. This CDR3 region has 11 residues. The CDR3 sequence: CASSNTDTQYF. The CDR3 bases are TGTGCCAGCAGCAACACAGATACGCAGTATTTT.

The chain joins TRBV9 to TRBJ1-2, with 9 nucleotides matching TRBD1. Losses at the gene ends were 3 bases for V and 7 bases for J; bases not matched to a gene: 4. Germline values: CDR1 SGDLS, CDR2 YYNGEE. The CDR3 has 13 amino acids. The CDR3: CASSEGTGIGYTF. CDR3 DNA sequence: TGTGCCAGCAGCGAGGGGACAGGGATTGGCTACACCTTC. Variable domain in full (rest from reference TRBV9 and TRBJ1-2): DSGVTQTPKHLITATGQRVTLRCSPRSGDLSVYWYQQSLDQGLQFLIQYYNGEERAKGNILERFSAQQFPDLHSELNLSSLELGDSALYFCASSEGTGIGYTFGSGTRLTVV.

This chain joins TRBV10-3 and TRBJ2-7; the D gene is possibly TRBD1 (5 bases). The CDR3 extends over 12 amino acids. V shed 8 bases and J shed 5 bases, with 13 bases lying between them. Germline CDR1 reads ENHRY; CDR2 reads SYGVKD. The CDR3 is CAIHGANDEQYF. The CDR3 DNA sequence: TGTGCCATCCATGGGGCAAACGACGAGCAGTACTTC.

This clone was seen at least ten times. CDR3 amino acids: CASSIERYYGYTF. The CDR3, as DNA: TGTGCCAGCAGCATAGAACGTTACTATGGCTACACCTTC. The chain links TRBV7-2 to TRBJ1-2; D is unclear. From germline, CDR1 is SGHTA and CDR2 FQGNSA. The V end was cut by 5 bases, the J end by 3 bases, with 10 bases between. This CDR3 spans 13 amino acids.

This clone was observed a handful of times. The chain employs TRBV29-1 and TRBJ1-2, with D perhaps matching TRBD1 (5 bases). Deletions cut 4 bases from V and 0 bases from J, with 9 bases between. There are 13 residues in the CDR3. CDR1 SQVTM and CDR2 ANQGSEA come from the germline V gene. The CDR3 spells CSVGGSPNYGYTF. CDR3 in DNA: TGCAGCGTTGGGGGCAGCCCTAACTATGGCTACACCTTC.

This clone was counted between two and nine times. J is TRBJ2-6 and V is TRBV10-3, with unresolved D. Deletions cut 2 bases from V and 1 base from J, with 3 bases between. This CDR3 has 14 amino acids. Germline lookup yields CDR1 ENHRY and CDR2 SYGVKD. CDR3 region: CAISEESGANVLTF. The CDR3 DNA is TGTGCCATCAGTGAGGAGTCTGGGGCCAACGTCCTGACTTTC.